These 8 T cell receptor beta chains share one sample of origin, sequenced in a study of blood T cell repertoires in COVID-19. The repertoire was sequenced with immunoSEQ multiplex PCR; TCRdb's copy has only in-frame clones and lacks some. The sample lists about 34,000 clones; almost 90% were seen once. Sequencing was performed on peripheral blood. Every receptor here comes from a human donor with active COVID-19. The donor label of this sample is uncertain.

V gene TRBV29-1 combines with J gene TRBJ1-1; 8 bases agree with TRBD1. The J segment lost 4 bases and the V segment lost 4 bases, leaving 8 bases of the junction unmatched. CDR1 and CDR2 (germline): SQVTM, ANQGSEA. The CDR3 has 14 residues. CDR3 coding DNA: TGCAGCGTTGCACAGGGGGGAGTCGGCACTGAAGCTTTCTTT. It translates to CSVAQGGVGTEAFF.

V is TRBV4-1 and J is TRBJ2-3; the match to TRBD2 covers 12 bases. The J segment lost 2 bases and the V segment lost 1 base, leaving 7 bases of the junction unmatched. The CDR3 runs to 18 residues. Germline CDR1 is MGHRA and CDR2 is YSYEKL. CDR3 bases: TGCGCCAGCAGCCAAGGCCTAGCGGGGGGGCTAGTCACAGATACGCAGTATTTT. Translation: CASSQGLAGGLVTDTQYF.

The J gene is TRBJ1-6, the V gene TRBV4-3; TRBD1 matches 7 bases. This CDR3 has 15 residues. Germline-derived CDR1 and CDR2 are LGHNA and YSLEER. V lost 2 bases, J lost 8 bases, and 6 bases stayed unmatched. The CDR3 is CASSQLTGRDSPLHF. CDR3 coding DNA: TGCGCCAGCAGCCAACTGACAGGGCGGGATTCACCCCTCCACTTT.

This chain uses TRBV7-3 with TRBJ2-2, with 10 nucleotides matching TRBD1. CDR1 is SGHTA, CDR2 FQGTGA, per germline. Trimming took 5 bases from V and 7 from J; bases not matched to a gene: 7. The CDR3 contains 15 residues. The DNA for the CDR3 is TGTGCCAGCAGCATCACGGGACAGGGGTTCGGGGAGCTGTTTTTT. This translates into CASSITGQGFGELFF.

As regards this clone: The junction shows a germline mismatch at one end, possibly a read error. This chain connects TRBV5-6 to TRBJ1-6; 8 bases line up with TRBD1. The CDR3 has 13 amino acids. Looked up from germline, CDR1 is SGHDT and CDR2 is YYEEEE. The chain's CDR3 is CASSLGGQAPPIF. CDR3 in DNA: TGTGCCAGCAGCTTGGGGGGACAGGCCCCACCGATTTTT. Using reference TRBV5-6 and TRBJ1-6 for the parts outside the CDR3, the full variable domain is DAGVTQSPTHLIKTRGQQVTLRCSPKSGHDTVSWYQQALGQGPQFIFQYYEEEERQRGNFPDRFSGHQFPNYSSELNVNALLLGDSALYLCASSLGGQAPPIFGNGTRLTVT.

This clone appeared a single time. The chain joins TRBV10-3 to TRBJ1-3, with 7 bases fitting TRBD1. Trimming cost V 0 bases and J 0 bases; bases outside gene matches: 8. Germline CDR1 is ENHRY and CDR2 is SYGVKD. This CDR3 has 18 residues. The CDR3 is CAISESGRGGASGNTIYF. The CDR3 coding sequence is TGTGCCATCAGTGAGTCGGGGAGAGGGGGCGCCTCTGGAAACACCATATATTTT.

CDR3 region: CASSLAGGPVGNEQFF. The CDR3 coding sequence is TGTGCCAGCAGTCTAGCGGGGGGGCCGGTTGGCAATGAGCAGTTCTTC. V gene TRBV6-6 combines with J gene TRBJ2-1; 12 bases are shared with TRBD2. The J segment lost 6 bases and the V segment lost 5 bases, leaving 8 bases of the junction unmatched. Germline values: CDR1 MNHNY, CDR2 SVGAGI (reference sequence). The CDR3 runs to 16 residues.

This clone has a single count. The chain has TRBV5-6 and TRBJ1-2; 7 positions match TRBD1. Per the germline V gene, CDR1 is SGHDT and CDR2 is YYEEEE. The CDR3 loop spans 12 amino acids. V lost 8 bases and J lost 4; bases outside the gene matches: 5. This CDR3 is CASNDRAYGYTF. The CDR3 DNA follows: TGTGCCAGTAATGACAGGGCCTATGGCTACACCTTC.